The present T cell receptor beta chain was sequenced within a study of beta chain features in type 1 diabetes. Ten or more counts support this clone. What it recognizes is unknown. The CDR3 is made up of 15 amino acids. Germline assignment: CDR1 SGHTA and CDR2 FQGNSA. The V end lost 5 bases, the J end lost 9 bases, and 17 bases lay between the germline ends. Expressed TCRB transcripts were sequenced, since all the RNA that had been isolated was reverse transcribed. Only in-frame clones appear in the TCRdb table, and some are missing; sequencing was by immunoSEQ multiplex PCR. Counted here are over 300,000 clones, 7% to 10% occurring once; the ten biggest clones make up roughly 0.99%. Study-level findings and limits: All four CD4+ subsets of Type 1 diabetes patients contained TCRB CDR3s that were moderately but significantly shorter.

The TCR originated in a man younger than 45 with type 1 diabetes. Sequencing was done on a sample of central memory CD4+ T cells from blood. This chain uses TRBV7-2 with TRBJ1-6; D possibly corresponds to TRBD1 (6 bases). The CDR3, as DNA: TGTGCCAGCAGCCAGACAGGACCTAGGGGTTCACCCCTCCACTTT. Translated: CASSQTGPRGSPLHF.